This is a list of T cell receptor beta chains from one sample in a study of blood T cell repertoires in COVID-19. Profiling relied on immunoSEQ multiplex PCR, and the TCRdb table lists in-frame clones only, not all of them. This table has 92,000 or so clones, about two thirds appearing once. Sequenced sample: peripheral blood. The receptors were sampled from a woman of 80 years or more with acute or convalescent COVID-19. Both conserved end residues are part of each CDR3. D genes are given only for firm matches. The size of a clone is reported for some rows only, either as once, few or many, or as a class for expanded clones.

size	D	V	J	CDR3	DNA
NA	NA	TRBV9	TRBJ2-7	CASSVEPVGDSYEQYF	TGTGCCAGCAGCGTAGAGCCCGTAGGGGATTCCTACGAGCAGTACTTC
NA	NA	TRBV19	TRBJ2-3	CASSPPRVADTQYF	TGTGCCAGTAGCCCACCCCGGGTAGCAGATACGCAGTATTTT
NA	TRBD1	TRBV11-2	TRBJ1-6	CASSPTGSYSPLHF	TGTGCCAGCAGTCCGACAGGGTCTTATTCACCCCTCCACTTT
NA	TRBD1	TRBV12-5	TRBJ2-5	CASGSGQAQETQYF	TGTGCTAGTGGTTCTGGACAGGCCCAAGAGACCCAGTACTTC
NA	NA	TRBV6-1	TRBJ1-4	CASSDNPRARRGKLFF	TGTGCCAGCAGTGACAACCCCAGGGCCCGGCGGGGTAAACTGTTTTTT
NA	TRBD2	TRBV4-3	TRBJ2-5	CASSQDLRASGGPGETQYF	TGCGCCAGCAGCCAAGATCTCCGGGCTAGCGGGGGGCCGGGAGAGACCCAGTACTTC
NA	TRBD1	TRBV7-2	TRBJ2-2	CASRSPGTGSGGELFF	TGTGCCAGCAGATCCCCCGGGACAGGGAGTGGCGGGGAGCTGTTTTTT
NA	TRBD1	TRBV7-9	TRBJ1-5	CASSPTGTGGDQPQHF	TGTGCCAGCAGCCCTACCGGGACAGGGGGCGATCAGCCCCAGCATTTT
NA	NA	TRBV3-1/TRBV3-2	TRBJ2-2	CASSQAYTGELFF	TGTGCCAGCAGCCAAGCCTACACCGGGGAGCTGTTTTTT
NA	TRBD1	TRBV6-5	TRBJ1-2	CASRPPGQGAYGYTF	TGTGCCAGCAGACCACCGGGACAGGGTGCCTATGGCTACACCTTC
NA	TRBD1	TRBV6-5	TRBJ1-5	CASSTTGNQPQHF	TGTGCCAGCAGTACGACAGGGAATCAGCCCCAGCATTTT
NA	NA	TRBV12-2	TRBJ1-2	CASRSKTGLDYGYTF	TGTGCAAGTCGCTCAAAGACAGGGTTGGACTATGGCTACACCTTC
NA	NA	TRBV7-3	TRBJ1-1	CASSFRVNTEAFF	TGTGCCAGCAGCTTTCGGGTCAACACTGAAGCTTTCTTT
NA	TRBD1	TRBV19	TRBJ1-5	CASRDREFSNQPQHF	TGTGCCAGTAGGGACAGGGAATTTAGCAATCAGCCCCAGCATTTT
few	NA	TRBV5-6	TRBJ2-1	CASSLLTFDNEQFF	TGTGCCAGCAGCTTGTTGACTTTCGACAATGAGCAGTTCTTC
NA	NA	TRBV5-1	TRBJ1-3	CASRSGSGNTIYF	TGCGCCAGCAGAAGCGGCTCTGGAAACACCATATATTTT
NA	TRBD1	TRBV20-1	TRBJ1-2	CSASRGIQGAGGYTF	TGCAGTGCTAGTAGGGGAATACAGGGGGCGGGTGGCTACACCTTC
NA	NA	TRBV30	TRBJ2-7	CAWSTSYEQYF	TGTGCCTGGAGTACGAGTTACGAGCAGTACTTC
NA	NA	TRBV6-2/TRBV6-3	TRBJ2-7	CASSPLGQGKNYEQYF	TGTGCCAGCAGTCCCTTGGGGCAGGGGAAAAACTACGAGCAGTACTTC
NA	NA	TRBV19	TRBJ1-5	CASSIGQGPNQPQHF	TGTGCCAGTAGTATAGGTCAGGGTCCCAATCAGCCCCAGCATTTT
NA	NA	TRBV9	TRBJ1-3	CASSPGQISGNTIYF	TGTGCCAGCAGCCCAGGACAAATCTCTGGAAACACCATATATTTT
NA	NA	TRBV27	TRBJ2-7	CASSFYSPSSYEQYF	TGTGCCAGCAGTTTCTATTCCCCAAGCTCCTACGAGCAGTACTTC
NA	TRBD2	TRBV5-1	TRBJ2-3	CASSSRLAADTQYF	TGCGCCAGCAGCTCACGACTAGCGGCAGATACGCAGTATTTT
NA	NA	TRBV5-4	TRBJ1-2	CASSNPRVSGYTF	TGTGCCAGCAGCAATCCCCGAGTAAGTGGCTACACCTTC
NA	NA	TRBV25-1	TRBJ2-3	CASQTGTDTQYF	TGTGCCAGTCAGACAGGCACAGATACGCAGTATTTT
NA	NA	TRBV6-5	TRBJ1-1	CASSLRTPTEAFF	TGTGCCAGCAGTCTCCGGACTCCCACTGAAGCTTTCTTT
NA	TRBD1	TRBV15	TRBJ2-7	CATSREGTGLYEQYF	TGTGCCACCAGCAGAGAAGGGACAGGGTTGTACGAGCAGTACTTC
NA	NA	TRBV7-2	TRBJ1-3	CASSPESGSGNTIYF	TGTGCCAGCAGCCCCGAATCAGGGTCTGGAAACACCATATATTTT
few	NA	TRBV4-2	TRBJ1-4	CASSQASLGGSEKLFF	TGTGCCAGCAGCCAAGCATCCCTGGGCGGGTCTGAAAAACTGTTTTTT
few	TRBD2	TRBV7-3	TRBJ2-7	CASSLRGGVEQYF	TGTGCCAGCAGCTTAAGGGGAGGGGTAGAGCAGTACTTC
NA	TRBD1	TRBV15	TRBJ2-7	CATSRAGQGYEQYF	TGTGCCACCAGCAGAGCGGGACAGGGATACGAGCAGTACTTC
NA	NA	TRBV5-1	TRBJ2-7	CASSPQGYEQYF	TGCGCCAGCAGCCCACAGGGTTACGAGCAGTACTTC
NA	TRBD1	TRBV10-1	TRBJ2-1	CASSPDRARDNEQFF	TGCGCCAGCAGCCCTGACAGGGCAAGAGACAATGAGCAGTTCTTC
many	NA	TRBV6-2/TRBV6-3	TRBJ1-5	CASTPRARGNQPQHF	TGTGCCAGCACCCCCCGGGCCAGGGGCAATCAGCCCCAGCATTTT
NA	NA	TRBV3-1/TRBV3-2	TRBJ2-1	CASSHLRDKSYNEQFF	TGTGCCAGCAGCCACTTGCGAGATAAGTCCTACAATGAGCAGTTCTTC
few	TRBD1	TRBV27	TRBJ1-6	CASSLSLQGAGDSPLHF	TGTGCCAGCAGTTTATCACTACAGGGGGCAGGTGATTCACCCCTCCACTTT
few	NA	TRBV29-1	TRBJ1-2	CSAEEGFGYTF	TGCAGCGCCGAGGAGGGGTTTGGCTACACCTTC